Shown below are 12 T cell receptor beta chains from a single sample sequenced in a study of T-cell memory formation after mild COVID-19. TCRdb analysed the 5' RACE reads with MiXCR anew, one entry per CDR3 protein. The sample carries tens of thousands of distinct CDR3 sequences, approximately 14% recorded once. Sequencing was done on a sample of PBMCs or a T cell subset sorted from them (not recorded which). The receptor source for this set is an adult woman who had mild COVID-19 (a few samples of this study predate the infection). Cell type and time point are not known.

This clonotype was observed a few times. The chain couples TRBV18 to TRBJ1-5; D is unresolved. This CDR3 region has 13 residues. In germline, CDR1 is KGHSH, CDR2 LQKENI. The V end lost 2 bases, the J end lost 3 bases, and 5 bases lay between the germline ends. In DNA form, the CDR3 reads TGTGCCAGCTCACCAGAGCCCAATCAGCCCCAGCATTTT. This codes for CASSPEPNQPQHF.

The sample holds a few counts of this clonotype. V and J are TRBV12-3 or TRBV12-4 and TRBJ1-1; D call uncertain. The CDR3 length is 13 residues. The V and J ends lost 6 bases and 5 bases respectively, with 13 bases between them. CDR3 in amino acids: CASRQLTWTEAFF. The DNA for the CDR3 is TGTGCCAGCAGGCAGCTGACGTGGACTGAAGCTTTCTTT.

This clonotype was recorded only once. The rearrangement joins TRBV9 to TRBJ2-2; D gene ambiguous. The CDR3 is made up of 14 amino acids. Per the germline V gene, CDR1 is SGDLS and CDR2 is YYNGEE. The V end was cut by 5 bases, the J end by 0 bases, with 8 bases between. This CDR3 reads CASRVGANTGELFF. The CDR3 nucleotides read TGTGCCAGCAGAGTTGGCGCGAACACCGGGGAGCTGTTTTTT. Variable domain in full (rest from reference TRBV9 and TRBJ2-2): DSGVTQTPKHLITATGQRVTLRCSPRSGDLSVYWYQQSLDQGLQFLIQYYNGEERAKGNILERFSAQQFPDLHSELNLSSLELGDSALYFCASRVGANTGELFFGEGSRLTVL.

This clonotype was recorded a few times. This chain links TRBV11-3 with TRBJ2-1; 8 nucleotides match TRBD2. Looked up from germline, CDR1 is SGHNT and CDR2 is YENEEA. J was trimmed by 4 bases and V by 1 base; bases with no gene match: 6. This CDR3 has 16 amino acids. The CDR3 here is CASSLVGLGSYNEQFF. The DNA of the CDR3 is TGTGCCAGCAGCTTAGTGGGACTAGGGTCTTACAATGAGCAGTTCTTC.

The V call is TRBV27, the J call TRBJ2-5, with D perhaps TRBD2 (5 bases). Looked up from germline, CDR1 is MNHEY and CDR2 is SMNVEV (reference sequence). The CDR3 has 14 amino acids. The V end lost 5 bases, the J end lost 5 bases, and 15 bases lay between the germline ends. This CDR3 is CASSPPGSWETQYF. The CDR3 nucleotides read TGTGCCAGCAGTCCCCCGGGGTCTTGGGAGACCCAGTACTTC.

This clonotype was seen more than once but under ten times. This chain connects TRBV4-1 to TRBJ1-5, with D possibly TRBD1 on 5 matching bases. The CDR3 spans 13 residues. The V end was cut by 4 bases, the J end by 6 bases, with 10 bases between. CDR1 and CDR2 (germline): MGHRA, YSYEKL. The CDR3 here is CASSPWGGQPQHF. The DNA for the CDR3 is TGCGCCAGCAGCCCGTGGGGGGGTCAGCCCCAGCATTTT.

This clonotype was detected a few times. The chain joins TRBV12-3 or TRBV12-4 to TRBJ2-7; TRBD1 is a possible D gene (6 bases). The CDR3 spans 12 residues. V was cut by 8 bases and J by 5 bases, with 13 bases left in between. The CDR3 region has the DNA TGTGCCAGCGCAGGGGATATAGACGAGCAGTACTTC. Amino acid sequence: CASAGDIDEQYF.

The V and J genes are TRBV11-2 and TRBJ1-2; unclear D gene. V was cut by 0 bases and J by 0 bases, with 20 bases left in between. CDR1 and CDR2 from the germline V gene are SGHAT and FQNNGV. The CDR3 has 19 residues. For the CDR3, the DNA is TGTGCCAGCAGCTTAGATGTCTGGGCAGCGGAGCGCTCTAACTATGGCTACACCTTC. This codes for CASSLDVWAAERSNYGYTF.

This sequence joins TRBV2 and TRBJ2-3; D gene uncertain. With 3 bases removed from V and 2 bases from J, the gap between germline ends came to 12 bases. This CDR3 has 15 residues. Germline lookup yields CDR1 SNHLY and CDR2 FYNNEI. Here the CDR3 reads CASSEHLGSTDTQYF. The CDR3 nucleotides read TGTGCCAGCAGTGAGCACCTGGGGTCCACAGATACGCAGTATTTT.

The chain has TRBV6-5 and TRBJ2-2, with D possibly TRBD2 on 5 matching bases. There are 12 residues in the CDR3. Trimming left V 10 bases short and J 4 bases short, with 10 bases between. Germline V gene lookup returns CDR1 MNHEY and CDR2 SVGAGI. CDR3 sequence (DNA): TGTGCCACACAAACTAGCACCGGGGAGCTGTTTTTT. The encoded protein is CATQTSTGELFF.

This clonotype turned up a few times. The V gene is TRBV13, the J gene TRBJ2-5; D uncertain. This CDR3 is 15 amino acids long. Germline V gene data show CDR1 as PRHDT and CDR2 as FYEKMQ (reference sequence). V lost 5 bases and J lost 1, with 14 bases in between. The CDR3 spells CASSLGPTTQETQYF. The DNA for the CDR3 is TGTGCCAGCAGCCTGGGCCCTACGACCCAAGAGACCCAGTACTTC.

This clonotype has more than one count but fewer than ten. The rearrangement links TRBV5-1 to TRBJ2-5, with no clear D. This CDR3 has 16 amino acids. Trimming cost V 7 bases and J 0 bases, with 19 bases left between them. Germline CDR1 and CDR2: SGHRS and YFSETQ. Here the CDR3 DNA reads TGCGCCAGCCGAACCTGGGGTCAGGATTACCAAGAGACCCAGTACTTC. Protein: CASRTWGQDYQETQYF.